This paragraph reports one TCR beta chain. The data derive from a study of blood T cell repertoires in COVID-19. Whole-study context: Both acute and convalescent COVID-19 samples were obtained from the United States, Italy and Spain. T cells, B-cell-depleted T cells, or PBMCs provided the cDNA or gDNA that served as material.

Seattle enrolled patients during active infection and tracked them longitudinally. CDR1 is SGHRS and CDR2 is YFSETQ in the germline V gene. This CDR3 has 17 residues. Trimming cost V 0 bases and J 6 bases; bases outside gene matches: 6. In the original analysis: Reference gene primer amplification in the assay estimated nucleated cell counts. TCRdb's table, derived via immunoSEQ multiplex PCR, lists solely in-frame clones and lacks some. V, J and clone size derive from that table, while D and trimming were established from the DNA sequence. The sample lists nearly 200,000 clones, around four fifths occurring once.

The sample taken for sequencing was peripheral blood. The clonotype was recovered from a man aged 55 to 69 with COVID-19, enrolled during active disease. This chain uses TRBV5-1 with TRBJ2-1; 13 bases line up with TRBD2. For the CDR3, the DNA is TGCGCCAGCAGCTTGGAGGGACTAGCGGGGCTCCTCAATGAGCAGTTCTTC. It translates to CASSLEGLAGLLNEQFF.